The clone carrying this T cell receptor (beta chain) was picked up a small number of times. Its antigen is unknown. A junction boundary mismatches the germline segment, possibly from a read error. The entirety of the isolated RNA underwent reverse transcription, so expressed TCRB transcripts were sequenced. The data were produced by immunoSEQ multiplex PCR, yet TCRdb's version contains in-frame clones alone and is incomplete. Counted here are some 130,000 clones, around 9% occurring once; the ten biggest clones make up approximately 0.7%. The CDR3 has 13 residues. Germline assignment: CDR1 SEHNR and CDR2 FQNEAQ (reference sequence). The data were taken from a study of beta chain features in type 1 diabetes. Study at large: No age, gender or cell yield differences were seen between patients and healthy donors.

Overall study results and limits: Type 1 diabetes patients had TCRB CDR3s that were shorter (moderately but significantly so) in all four CD4+ subsets.

The specimen sequenced was central memory CD4+ T cells from blood. This rearrangement joins TRBV7-9 to TRBJ2-5; a possible D gene is TRBD2 (5 bases). This sequence originates from a man in his thirties or forties with type 1 diabetes. The CDR3: CASRLGGQETQYF. The CDR3 DNA is TGTGCCAGCAGATTAGGAGGCCAAGAGACCCAGTACTTC.